Presented here are 5 T cell receptor beta chains from one specimen sequenced in a study of graft-versus-host responses after intestinal transplantation. TCRdb's table, derived via immunoSEQ multiplex PCR, lists solely in-frame clones and lacks some. The sample lists about 93,000 clones, over 80% occurring once. Their target antigens are unknown. Material: unstimulated CD8+ T cells sorted from spleen or lymph node cells, obtained before intestinal transplant. These receptors all stem from a human donor who received an intestinal transplant.

The J gene is TRBJ2-1, the V gene TRBV27; D is possibly TRBD1 (5 bases). The germline V gene encodes CDR1 MNHEY and CDR2 SMNVEV (reference sequence). Trimming removed 0 bases at V and 7 bases at J, with 7 bases between. This CDR3 comprises 13 residues. CDR3 loop: CASSLSTANEQFF. DNA for the CDR3: TGTGCCAGCAGTTTATCGACAGCAAATGAGCAGTTCTTC.

The gene calls are TRBV27 and TRBJ2-7; D perhaps matches TRBD2 (6 bases). Germline lookup yields CDR1 MNHEY and CDR2 SMNVEV (reference sequence). There are 15 residues in the CDR3. Trimming left V 2 bases short and J 2 bases short, with 13 bases between. The CDR3 DNA is TGTGCCAGCAGTTTAGCATGGGGGAGGACCTACGAGCAGTACTTC. This codes for CASSLAWGRTYEQYF.

This rearrangement joins TRBV10-2 to TRBJ2-1, with D possibly TRBD2 on 5 matching bases. Trimming took 3 bases from V and 8 from J, leaving 14 bases between them. The CDR3 runs to 14 residues. Per germline, CDR1 WSHSY and CDR2 SAAADI. The CDR3 bases are TGCGCCAGCAGTGAACTAGAGGCGATCGATGAGCAGTTCTTC. This sequence encodes CASSELEAIDEQFF.

This clone was counted a single time. The chain recombines TRBV4-2 with TRBJ2-7; 8 bases are a match to TRBD2. Per the germline V gene, CDR1 is LGHNA and CDR2 is YNFKEQ. The CDR3 extends over 16 amino acids. V shed 0 bases, J shed 0 bases, and the junction held 4 bases outside the gene matches. CDR3 bases: TGTGCCAGCAGCCAAGATCATGCGGGGGGCTCCTACGAGCAGTACTTC. Its translation: CASSQDHAGGSYEQYF.

CDR3 in amino acids: CASTFEATGDTGELFF. The CDR3 DNA sequence: TGCGCCAGCACCTTCGAGGCGACAGGGGACACCGGGGAGCTGTTTTTT. The V and J genes are TRBV5-1 and TRBJ2-2; 8 nucleotides agree with TRBD1. With V trimmed by 6 bases and J by 3 bases, 10 bases remained unmatched. Germline V gene data show CDR1 as SGHRS and CDR2 as YFSETQ. CDR3 size: 16 residues.